Shown below are 23 T cell receptor beta chains from a single sample sequenced in a study of T cell responses to AZD1222 COVID-19 vaccine (dated by TCRdb to 2020 to 2022). Per the publication, the time point label means: about 28 days (+/-7) after the second vaccine dose. The treatment or condition tag for this specimen amounts to: meningococcal conjugate vaccine given as trial control. Library generation was performed with the immunoSEQ multiplex PCR assay. Imported from immuneACCESS, the table was reduced by TCRdb to in-frame sequences with V and J called. These copies leave out some clones; in studies compared against another copy, an unresolved V gene accounts for under half, and the cause of the remainder is not known. Present in this sample are around 130,000 clones, 91% of which were seen just once. The ten largest clones take up around 8% of the sample. Source: peripheral blood, taken 28 days after the second dose of the MenACWY control vaccine. Source of these receptors: an adult who received the MenACWY meningococcal vaccine as a control.

V gene TRBV28 combines with J gene TRBJ2-5, with a tentative D call TRBD1 (6 bases). CDR1 is MDHEN, CDR2 SYDVKM, per germline. This CDR3 has 13 residues. Trimming removed 6 bases from V and 4 bases from J, with 12 bases in between. This CDR3 is CASRRGQIETQYF. CDR3 sequence (DNA): TGTGCCAGCAGACGCGGACAGATAGAGACCCAGTACTTC.

This chain connects TRBV7-2 to TRBJ2-5; 7 positions agree with TRBD1. J lost 5 bases, V lost 5 bases, and 11 bases had no gene match. CDR3 length equals 15 residues. CDR1 is SGHTA and CDR2 is FQGNSA in the germline V gene. CDR3 protein: CASSQTNTGVETQYF. For the CDR3, the DNA is TGTGCCAGCAGCCAAACGAACACAGGGGTGGAGACCCAGTACTTC.

This clone occurred once. This chain joins TRBV24-1 and TRBJ2-7, with D perhaps assigned TRBD1 or TRBD2 (6 bases each). The CDR3 length is 13 residues. In germline, CDR1 is KGHDR, CDR2 SFDVKD. The ends were cut back, 9 bases at V and 5 bases at J, with 16 bases in the middle. This CDR3 reads CATSVGGADEQYF. In DNA, the CDR3 is TGTGCCACCTCGGTGGGGGGCGCGGACGAGCAGTACTTC.

The V gene is TRBV7-2, the J gene TRBJ2-3; 12 bases map to TRBD2. The CDR3 loop spans 16 amino acids. CDR1 and CDR2 (germline): SGHTA, FQGNSA. With 5 bases clipped from V and 1 base from J, the junction kept 4 bases outside the gene matches. CDR3 protein: CASSLLAGGGTDTQYF. For the CDR3, the DNA is TGTGCCAGCAGCCTACTAGCGGGAGGTGGCACAGATACGCAGTATTTT.

The rearrangement uses TRBV19 and TRBJ1-3, with 7 bases that match TRBD1. The CDR3 has 17 residues. V shed 5 bases and J 0 bases; nucleotides not matched to a gene: 10. Germline lookup yields CDR1 LNHDA and CDR2 SQIVND (reference sequence). The CDR3 region is CASSDRDSLSSGNTIYF. CDR3 DNA sequence: TGTGCCAGTAGTGATCGGGACAGCCTTTCCTCTGGAAACACCATATATTTT.

V is TRBV19 and J is TRBJ2-2, with TRBD1 matching 8 bases. The trim removed 8 bases at V and 4 bases at J, leaving 6 bases unmatched. CDR1 LNHDA and CDR2 SQIVND come from the germline V gene (reference sequence). The CDR3 consists of 14 residues. DNA of the CDR3: TGTGCCAGTCGTCGGACAGGGAGCACCGGGGAGCTGTTTTTT. This sequence encodes CASRRTGSTGELFF.

V usage is TRBV9 and J usage is TRBJ2-7; D is ambiguous. CDR1 is SGDLS and CDR2 is YYNGEE in the germline V gene. The V and J ends lost 3 bases and 3 bases respectively, with 13 bases between them. This CDR3 has 14 residues. CDR3: CASSGRILSYEQYF. In nucleotides, the CDR3 is TGTGCCAGCAGCGGACGCATCCTAAGCTACGAGCAGTACTTC.

The chain employs TRBV5-4 and TRBJ2-3; 14 bases line up with TRBD2. The V segment lost 4 bases and the J segment 6 bases; nucleotides outside the gene matches: 10. Germline lookup yields CDR1 SGHNT and CDR2 YYREEE (reference sequence). The CDR3 length is 17 residues. Here the CDR3 reads CASSDRLAGGSNDTQYF. The CDR3 DNA is TGTGCCAGCAGCGACAGACTAGCGGGAGGGTCTAATGATACGCAGTATTTT.

The chain combines TRBV28 with TRBJ2-7; unclear D gene. CDR3 size: 12 residues. Trimming took 2 bases from V and 12 from J, leaving 14 bases between them. Looked up from germline, CDR1 is MDHEN and CDR2 is SYDVKM. CDR3 amino acids: CASSLMGKPLYF. CDR3 DNA: TGTGCCAGCAGTTTAATGGGAAAGCCGCTGTACTTC.

This chain uses TRBV6-1 with TRBJ1-2; D remains unclear. The CDR3 loop spans 12 amino acids. Trimming left V 1 base short and J 8 bases short, with 8 bases between. Germline-derived CDR1 and CDR2 are MNHNS and SASEGT. The CDR3 is CASSEVSKGYTF. CDR3 nucleotides: TGTGCCAGCAGTGAAGTATCGAAGGGCTACACCTTC.

CDR3 sequence: CSARRDQPQHF. In nucleotides, the CDR3 is TGCAGTGCCCGGAGAGATCAGCCCCAGCATTTT. The chain employs TRBV20-1 and TRBJ1-5; D is unclear. This CDR3 is 11 amino acids long. From germline, CDR1 is DFQATT and CDR2 SNEGSKA (reference sequence). Deletions cut 6 bases from V and 5 bases from J, with 8 bases between.

The chain carries TRBV6-6 and TRBJ2-3; 10 nucleotides match TRBD1. V lost 5 bases and J lost 5; bases outside the gene matches: 4. CDR3 length: 14 residues. Looked up from germline, CDR1 is MNHNY and CDR2 is SVGAGI (reference sequence). The chain's CDR3 is CASSKGQGQDTQYF. The CDR3 DNA is TGTGCCAGCAGTAAGGGACAGGGGCAAGATACGCAGTATTTT.

The V gene is TRBV4-3, the J gene TRBJ1-4; 8 nucleotides line up with TRBD1. The CDR3 sequence is 15 residues long. Unmatched junction bases numbered 9, after V lost 4 bases and J lost 8 bases. The germline V gene has CDR1 LGHNA and CDR2 YSLEER. CDR3 amino acids: CASSRGQGEGEKLFF. As DNA, the CDR3 is TGCGCCAGCAGCCGCGGACAGGGCGAAGGGGAAAAACTGTTTTTT.

This chain uses TRBV5-1 with TRBJ1-4, with 8 positions matching TRBD1. Looked up from germline, CDR1 is SGHRS and CDR2 is YFSETQ. Trimming at V came to 0 bases and at J to 4 bases, leaving 2 bases not matched to a gene. The CDR3 is made up of 15 amino acids. The CDR3 loop is CASSLGDRSNEKLFF. CDR3 DNA sequence: TGCGCCAGCAGCTTGGGGGACAGGAGTAATGAAAAACTGTTTTTT. The whole variable domain, remainder taken from reference TRBV5-1 and TRBJ1-4, is KAGVTQTPRYLIKTRGQQVTLSCSPISGHRSVSWYQQTPGQGLQFLFEYFSETQRNKGNFPGRFSGRQFSNSRSEMNVSTLELGDSALYLCASSLGDRSNEKLFFGSGTQLSVL.

The chain combines TRBV11-1 with TRBJ2-1, with TRBD2 matching 12 bases. Germline V lookup: CDR1 SGHAT, CDR2 FQDESV (reference sequence). CDR3 length: 16 amino acids. The junction had 7 bases not matched to a gene; V was cut back by 3 bases and J by 7 bases. Written as DNA, the CDR3 is TGTGCCAGCAGCTTGACTAGCGGGAGTGGTTGGAATGAGCAGTTCTTC. As protein: CASSLTSGSGWNEQFF.

This chain connects TRBV18 to TRBJ2-7; 7 nucleotides match TRBD2. Germline V gives CDR1 KGHSH, CDR2 LQKENI. Trimming at V came to 3 bases and at J to 4 bases, leaving 9 bases not matched to a gene. The CDR3 is 15 amino acids. In DNA, the CDR3 is TGTGCCAGCTCACCCCCTGGCTGGGGGGGTTACGAGCAGTACTTC. It codes for CASSPPGWGGYEQYF.

The chain recombines TRBV12-3 or TRBV12-4 with TRBJ1-6; D is unclear. This CDR3 comprises 12 residues. V gave up 3 bases and J gave up 10 bases, with 7 bases separating them. CDR3 nucleotides: TGTGCCAGCAGTTTGGGAGAATCACCCCTCCACTTT. It is translated as CASSLGESPLHF.

The chain combines TRBV6-6 with TRBJ2-5; TRBD2 matches 14 bases. The CDR3 extends over 18 amino acids. Trimming took 5 bases from V and 5 from J; bases not matched to a gene: 13. From germline, CDR1 is MNHNY and CDR2 SVGAGI (reference sequence). CDR3 sequence reads: CASSRSGTSGSHSETQYF. The CDR3 bases are TGTGCCAGCAGTAGATCCGGGACTAGCGGGAGTCATTCTGAGACCCAGTACTTC.

The gene calls are TRBV28 and TRBJ2-3, with 8 bases that match TRBD1. Germline CDR1 is MDHEN and CDR2 is SYDVKM. V shed 5 bases and J 8 bases; nucleotides not matched to a gene: 15. The CDR3 extends over 16 amino acids. CDR3 sequence: CASSTEAGGFRGTQYF. Here the CDR3 DNA reads TGTGCCAGCAGTACCGAGGCAGGGGGCTTTAGGGGTACGCAGTATTTT.

The V call is TRBV3-1 (or the pseudogene TRBV3-2), the J call TRBJ2-3, with 9 positions matching TRBD2. CDR3 length: 16 residues. Unmatched junction bases numbered 3, after V lost 0 bases and J lost 2 bases. Germline V gives CDR1 LGHDT, CDR2 YNNKEL (reference sequence). As DNA, the CDR3 is TGTGCCAGCAGCCAAGAAAGACTAGCGGCCACAGATACGCAGTATTTT. Translating it yields CASSQERLAATDTQYF.

V is TRBV4-3 and J is TRBJ2-7; tentatively, D is TRBD2 (6 bases). CDR1 and CDR2 from the germline V gene are LGHNA and YSLEER. CDR3 length: 15 residues. V was trimmed by 1 base and J by 1 base, leaving 11 bases between them. The CDR3 DNA reads as TGCGCCAGCAGCCAAGGAGCTGGGGGGTCCTACGAGCAGTACTTC. Protein: CASSQGAGGSYEQYF.

The CDR3 DNA sequence: TGTGCCAGCAGCGTTAGGGGGGAGGGCCCATACGAGCAGTACTTC. It is translated as CASSVRGEGPYEQYF. The genes are TRBV9 and TRBJ2-7, with D possibly matching TRBD2 (7 bases). The germline V and J ends were trimmed by 2 bases and 4 bases, with 16 bases remaining between them. Germline lookup yields CDR1 SGDLS and CDR2 YYNGEE. This CDR3 is 15 amino acids long.

J is TRBJ1-5 and V is TRBV2; 9 nucleotides match TRBD1. Germline values: CDR1 SNHLY, CDR2 FYNNEI. This CDR3 has 14 amino acids. The ends lost 4 bases at V and 6 bases at J; junction bases unmatched: 4. The CDR3 sequence is CASSAQGAGQPQHF. The CDR3 coding sequence is TGTGCCAGCAGTGCACAGGGGGCGGGTCAGCCCCAGCATTTT.